This T cell receptor (beta chain) derives from a study of CD8+ T cells in alopecia areata. The CDR3 runs 17 residues. Germline-derived CDR1 and CDR2 are MNHEY and SMNVEV (reference sequence). With V trimmed by 5 bases and J by 3 bases, 10 bases remained unmatched. In each case, RNA was isolated and then reverse transcribed into cDNA as the sequencing template. Sequencing was performed with immunoSEQ multiplex PCR; in TCRdb, only in-frame clones are kept and a portion is missing. The sample includes 190,000 or so clones, 60% to 70% of them seen just once. This sample's treatment: oral pan-JAK inhibitor, 5-10 mg twice daily.

The sample was CD4+ T cells sorted from blood, taken at week 4, from a patient treated with tofacitinib. This rearrangement joins TRBV27 to TRBJ2-1; 10 bases match TRBD2. This receptor was identified in a human donor with alopecia areata. CDR3 in amino acids: CASSKSAGGGIYNEQFF. CDR3 nucleotide sequence: TGTGCCAGCAGTAAATCAGCGGGAGGGGGAATCTACAATGAGCAGTTCTTC.